A single T cell receptor beta chain is shown here with its context. This sample was taken from a study of cytomegalovirus exposure and HLA in healthy donors. V shed 4 bases and J shed 12 bases, with 15 bases lying between them. Germline CDR1 MNHNS, CDR2 SASEGT. This CDR3 has 12 residues. Primers included in the PCR were 60 Vbeta and 13 Jbeta primers. Original analysis: Roughly 9.9 million shared chains were among the 60 million to 80 million unique TCR beta chains that a later analysis counted. The data were produced by immunoSEQ multiplex PCR, yet TCRdb's version contains in-frame clones alone and is incomplete. The V and J calls and clone size were taken over from that table, and D and trimming were inferred from the DNA. The sample carries approximately 88,000 clones, around 60% recorded once.

The rearrangement uses TRBV6-1 and TRBJ2-5; D might be TRBD2 (6 bases). This sequence originates from a man aged 55 to 69 in good health and CMV-seronegative. Sequenced sample: PBMCs. Here the CDR3 reads CASSAGGDSEYF. The CDR3 DNA reads TGTGCCAGCAGTGCGGGTGGGGACTCCGAGTACTTC.